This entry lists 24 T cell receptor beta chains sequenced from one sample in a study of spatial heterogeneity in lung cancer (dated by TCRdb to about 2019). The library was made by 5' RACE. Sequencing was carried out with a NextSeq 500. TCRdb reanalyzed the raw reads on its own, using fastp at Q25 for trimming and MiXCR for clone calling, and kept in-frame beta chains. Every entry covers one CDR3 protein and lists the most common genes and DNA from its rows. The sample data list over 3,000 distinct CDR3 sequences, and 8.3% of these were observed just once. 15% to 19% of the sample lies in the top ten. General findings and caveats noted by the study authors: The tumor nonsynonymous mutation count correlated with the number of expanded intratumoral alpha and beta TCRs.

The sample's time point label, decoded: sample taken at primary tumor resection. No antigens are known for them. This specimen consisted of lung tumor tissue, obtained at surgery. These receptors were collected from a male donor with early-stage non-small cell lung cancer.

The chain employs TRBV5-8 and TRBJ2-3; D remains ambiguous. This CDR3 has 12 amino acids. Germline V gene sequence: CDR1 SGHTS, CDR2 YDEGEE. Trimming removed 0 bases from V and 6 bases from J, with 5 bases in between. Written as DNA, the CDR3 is TGTGCCAGCAGCTTGGCCAGGGATACGCAGTATTTT. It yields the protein CASSLARDTQYF.

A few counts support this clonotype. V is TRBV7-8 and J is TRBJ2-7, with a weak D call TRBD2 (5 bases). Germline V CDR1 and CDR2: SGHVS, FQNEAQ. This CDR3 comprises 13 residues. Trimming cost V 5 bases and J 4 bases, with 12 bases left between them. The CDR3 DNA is TGTGCCAGCAGCGAGGGTCCCGGGTACGAGCAGTACTTC. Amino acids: CASSEGPGYEQYF.

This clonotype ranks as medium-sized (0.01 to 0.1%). The CDR3 sequence is CASAGSGGPQETQYF. The CDR3 nucleotides are TGTGCCAGCGCCGGGTCGGGGGGCCCTCAAGAGACCCAGTACTTC. V usage is TRBV5-4 and J usage is TRBJ2-5; maybe TRBD2 (7 bases). The CDR3 sequence is 15 residues long. Germline V gene sequence: CDR1 SGHNT, CDR2 YYREEE (reference sequence). Trimming took 7 bases from V and 2 from J, leaving 18 bases between them.

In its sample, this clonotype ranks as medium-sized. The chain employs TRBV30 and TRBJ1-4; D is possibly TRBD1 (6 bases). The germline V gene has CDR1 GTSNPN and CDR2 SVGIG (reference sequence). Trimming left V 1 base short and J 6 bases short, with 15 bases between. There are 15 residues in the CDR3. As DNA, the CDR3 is TGTGCCTGGAGTGGAGGGGGGAAGGTAGATGAAAAACTGTTTTTT. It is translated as CAWSGGGKVDEKLFF.

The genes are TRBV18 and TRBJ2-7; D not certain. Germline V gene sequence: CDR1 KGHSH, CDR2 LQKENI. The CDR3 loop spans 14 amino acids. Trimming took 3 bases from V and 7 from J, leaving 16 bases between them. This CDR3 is CASSPSEGMGEQYF. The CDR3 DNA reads TGTGCCAGCTCACCCTCTGAAGGGATGGGGGAGCAGTACTTC.

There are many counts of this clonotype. As DNA, the CDR3 is TGTGCCAGCAGTCTGGGGGAGGGCACTGAAGCTTTCTTT. This translates into CASSLGEGTEAFF. The genes are TRBV2 and TRBJ1-1, with D perhaps TRBD1 (5 bases). V lost 5 bases, J lost 4 bases, and 11 bases lay in between. CDR1 and CDR2 from the germline V gene are SNHLY and FYNNEI. The CDR3 is made up of 13 amino acids.

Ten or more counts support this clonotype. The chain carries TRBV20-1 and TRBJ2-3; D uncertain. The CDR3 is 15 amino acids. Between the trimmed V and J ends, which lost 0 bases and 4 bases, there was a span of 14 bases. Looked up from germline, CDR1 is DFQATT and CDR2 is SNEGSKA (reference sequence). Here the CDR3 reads CSARDLTWSADTQYF. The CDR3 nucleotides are TGCAGTGCTAGAGATCTAACGTGGTCGGCAGATACGCAGTATTTT.

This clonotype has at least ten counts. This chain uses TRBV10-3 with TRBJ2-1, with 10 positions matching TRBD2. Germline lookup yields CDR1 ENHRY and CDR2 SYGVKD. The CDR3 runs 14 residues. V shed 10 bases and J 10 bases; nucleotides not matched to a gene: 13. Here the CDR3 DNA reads TGTGCCACCTCAGCCAGCGGGAGGGCCATGGAGCAGTTCTTC. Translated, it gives CATSASGRAMEQFF.

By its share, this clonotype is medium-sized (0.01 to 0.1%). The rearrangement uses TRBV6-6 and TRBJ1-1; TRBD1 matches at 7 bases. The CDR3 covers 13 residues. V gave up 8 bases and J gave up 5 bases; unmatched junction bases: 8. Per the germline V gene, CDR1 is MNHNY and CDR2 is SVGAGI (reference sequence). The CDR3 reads CASLRGGLTEAFF. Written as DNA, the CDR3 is TGTGCCAGCTTAAGAGGGGGCTTGACTGAAGCTTTCTTT.

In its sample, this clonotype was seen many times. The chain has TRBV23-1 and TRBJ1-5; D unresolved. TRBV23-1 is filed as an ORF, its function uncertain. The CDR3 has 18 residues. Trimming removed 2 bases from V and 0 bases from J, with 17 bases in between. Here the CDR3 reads CASSQPPRRWDSNQPQHF. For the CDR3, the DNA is TGCGCCAGCAGTCAACCGCCGAGACGATGGGATAGCAATCAGCCCCAGCATTTT.

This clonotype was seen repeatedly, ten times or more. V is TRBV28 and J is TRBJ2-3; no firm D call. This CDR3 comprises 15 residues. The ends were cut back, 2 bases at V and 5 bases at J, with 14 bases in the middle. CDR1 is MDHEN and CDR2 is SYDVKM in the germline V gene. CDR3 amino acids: CASSLVLFGGDTQYF. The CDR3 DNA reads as TGTGCCAGCAGTTTAGTCCTATTCGGCGGAGATACGCAGTATTTT.

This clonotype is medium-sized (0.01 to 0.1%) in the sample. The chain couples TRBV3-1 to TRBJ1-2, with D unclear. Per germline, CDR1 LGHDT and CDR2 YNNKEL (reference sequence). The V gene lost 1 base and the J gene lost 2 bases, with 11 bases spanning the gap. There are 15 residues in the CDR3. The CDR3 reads CASSQGVQDNYGYTF. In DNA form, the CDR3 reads TGTGCCAGCAGCCAAGGGGTCCAGGACAACTATGGCTACACCTTC.

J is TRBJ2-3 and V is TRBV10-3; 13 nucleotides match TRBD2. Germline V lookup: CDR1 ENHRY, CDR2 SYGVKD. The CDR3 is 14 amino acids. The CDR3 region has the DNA TGTGTCACCTCGACTAGCGGGGGGCCAGATACGCAGTATTTT. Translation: CVTSTSGGPDTQYF.

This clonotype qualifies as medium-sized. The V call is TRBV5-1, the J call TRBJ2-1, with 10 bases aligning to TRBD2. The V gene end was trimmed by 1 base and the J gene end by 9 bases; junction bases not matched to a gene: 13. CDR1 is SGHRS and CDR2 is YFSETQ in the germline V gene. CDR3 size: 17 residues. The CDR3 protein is CASSLPSGGVGVGEQFF. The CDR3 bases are TGCGCCAGCAGCTTGCCCAGCGGGGGGGTTGGCGTAGGTGAGCAGTTCTTC.

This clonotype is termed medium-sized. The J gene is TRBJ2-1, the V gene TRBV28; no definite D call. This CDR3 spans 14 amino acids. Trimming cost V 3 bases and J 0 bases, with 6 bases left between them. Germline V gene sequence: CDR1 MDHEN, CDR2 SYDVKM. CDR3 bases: TGTGCCAGCAGTTTTAGCCTCTCCTACAATGAGCAGTTCTTC. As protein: CASSFSLSYNEQFF.

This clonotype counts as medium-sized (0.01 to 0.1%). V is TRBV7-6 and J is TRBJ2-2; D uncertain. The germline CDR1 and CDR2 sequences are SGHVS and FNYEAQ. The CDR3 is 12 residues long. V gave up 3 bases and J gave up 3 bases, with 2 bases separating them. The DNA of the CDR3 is TGTGCCAGCAGCTTTGACACCGGGGAGCTGTTTTTT. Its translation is CASSFDTGELFF.

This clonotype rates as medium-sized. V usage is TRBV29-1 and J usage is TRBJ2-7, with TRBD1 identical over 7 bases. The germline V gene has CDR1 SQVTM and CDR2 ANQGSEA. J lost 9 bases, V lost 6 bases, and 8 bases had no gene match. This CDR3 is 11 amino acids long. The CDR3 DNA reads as TGCAGCGTCTCGACAGGGTTGTGGCAGTACTTC. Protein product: CSVSTGLWQYF.

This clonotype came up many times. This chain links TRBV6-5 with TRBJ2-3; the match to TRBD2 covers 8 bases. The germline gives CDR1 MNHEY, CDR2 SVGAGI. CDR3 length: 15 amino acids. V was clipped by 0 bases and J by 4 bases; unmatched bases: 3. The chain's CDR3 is CASSYSRGGSDTQYF. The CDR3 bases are TGTGCCAGCAGTTACTCTCGGGGGGGGTCAGATACGCAGTATTTT.

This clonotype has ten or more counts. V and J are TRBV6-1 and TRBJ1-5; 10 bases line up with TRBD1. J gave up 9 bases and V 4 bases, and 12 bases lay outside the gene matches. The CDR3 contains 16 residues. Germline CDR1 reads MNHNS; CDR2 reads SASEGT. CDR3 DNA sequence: TGTGCCAGCAGTGGAACCGGGACAGGGGCAATGAGGCCCCAGCATTTT. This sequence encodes CASSGTGTGAMRPQHF.

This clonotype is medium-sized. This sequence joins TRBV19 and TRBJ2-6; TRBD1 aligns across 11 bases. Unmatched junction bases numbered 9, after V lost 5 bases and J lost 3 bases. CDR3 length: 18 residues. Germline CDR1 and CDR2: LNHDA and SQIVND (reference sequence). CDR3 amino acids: CASSPRTGGLGGANVLTF. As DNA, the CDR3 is TGTGCCAGTAGTCCCCGGACAGGGGGCCTGGGTGGGGCCAACGTCCTGACTTTC. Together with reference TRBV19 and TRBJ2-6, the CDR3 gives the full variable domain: DGGITQSPKYLFRKEGQNVTLSCEQNLNHDAMYWYRQDPGQGLRLIYYSQIVNDFQKGDIAEGYSVSREKKESFPLTVTSAQKNPTAFYLCASSPRTGGLGGANVLTFGAGSRLTVL.

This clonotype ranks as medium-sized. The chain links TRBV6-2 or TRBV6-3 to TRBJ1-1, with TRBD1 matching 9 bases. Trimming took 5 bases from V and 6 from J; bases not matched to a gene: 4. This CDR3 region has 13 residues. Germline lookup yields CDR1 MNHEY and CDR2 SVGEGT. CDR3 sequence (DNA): TGTGCCAGCAGTCGACAGGGGGATCCTGAAGCTTTCTTT. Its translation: CASSRQGDPEAFF.

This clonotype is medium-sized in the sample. The CDR3 here is CASSSEETQYF. Here the CDR3 DNA reads TGTGCCAGCAGCTCCGAAGAGACCCAGTACTTC. The chain links TRBV7-6 to TRBJ2-5; D not certain. This CDR3 is 11 amino acids long. V lost 4 bases, J lost 3 bases, and 3 bases lay in between. Per the germline V gene, CDR1 is SGHVS and CDR2 is FNYEAQ.

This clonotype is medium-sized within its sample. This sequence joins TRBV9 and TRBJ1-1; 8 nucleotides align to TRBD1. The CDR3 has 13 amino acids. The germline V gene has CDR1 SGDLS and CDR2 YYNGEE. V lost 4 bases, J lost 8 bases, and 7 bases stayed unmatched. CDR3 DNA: TGTGCCAGCAGCTACGAGAGACAGGGGGAAGCTTTCTTT. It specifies CASSYERQGEAFF.

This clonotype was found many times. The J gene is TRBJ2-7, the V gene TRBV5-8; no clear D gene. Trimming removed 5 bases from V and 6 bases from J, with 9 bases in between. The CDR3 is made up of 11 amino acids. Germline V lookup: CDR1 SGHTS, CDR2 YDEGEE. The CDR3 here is CASRSLPEQYF. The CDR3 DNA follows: TGTGCCAGCAGATCCCTCCCCGAGCAGTACTTC.